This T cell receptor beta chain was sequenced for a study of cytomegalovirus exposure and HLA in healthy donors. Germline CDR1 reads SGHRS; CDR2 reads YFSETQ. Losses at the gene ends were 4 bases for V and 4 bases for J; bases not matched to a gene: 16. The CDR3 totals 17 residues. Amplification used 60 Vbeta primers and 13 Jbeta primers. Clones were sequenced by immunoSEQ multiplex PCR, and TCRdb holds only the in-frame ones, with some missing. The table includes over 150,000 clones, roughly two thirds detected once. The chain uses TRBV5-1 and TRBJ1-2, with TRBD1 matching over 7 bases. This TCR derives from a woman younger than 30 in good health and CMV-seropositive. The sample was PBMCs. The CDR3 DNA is TGCGCCAGCAGCCGCGCTAGGGTAGACAGGGCCCTCTATGGCTACACCTTC. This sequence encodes CASSRARVDRALYGYTF.